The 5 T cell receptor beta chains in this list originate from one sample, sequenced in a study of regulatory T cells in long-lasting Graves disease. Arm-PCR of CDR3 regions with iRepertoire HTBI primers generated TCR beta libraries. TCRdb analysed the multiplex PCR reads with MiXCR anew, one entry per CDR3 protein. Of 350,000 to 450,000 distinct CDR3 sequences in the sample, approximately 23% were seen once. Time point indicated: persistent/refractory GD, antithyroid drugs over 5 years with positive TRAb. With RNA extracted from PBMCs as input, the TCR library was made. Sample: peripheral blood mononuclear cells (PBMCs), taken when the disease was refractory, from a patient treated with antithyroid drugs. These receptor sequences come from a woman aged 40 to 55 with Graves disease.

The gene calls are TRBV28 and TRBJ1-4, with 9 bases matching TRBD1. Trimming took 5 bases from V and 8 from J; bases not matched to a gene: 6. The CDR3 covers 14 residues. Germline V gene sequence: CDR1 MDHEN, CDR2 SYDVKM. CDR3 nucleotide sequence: TGTGCCAGCAGTATCGGGACAGGGTGGGAAAAACTGTTTTTT. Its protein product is CASSIGTGWEKLFF.

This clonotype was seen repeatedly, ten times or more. The CDR3 protein is CASSLALAGSGTQYF. DNA of the CDR3: TGTGCCAGCAGCTTAGCACTAGCGGGATCTGGGACCCAGTACTTC. The rearrangement joins TRBV11-2 to TRBJ2-5; 10 bases match TRBD2. Germline V lookup: CDR1 SGHAT, CDR2 FQNNGV. V shed 1 base and J 7 bases; nucleotides not matched to a gene: 6. The CDR3 runs 15 residues.

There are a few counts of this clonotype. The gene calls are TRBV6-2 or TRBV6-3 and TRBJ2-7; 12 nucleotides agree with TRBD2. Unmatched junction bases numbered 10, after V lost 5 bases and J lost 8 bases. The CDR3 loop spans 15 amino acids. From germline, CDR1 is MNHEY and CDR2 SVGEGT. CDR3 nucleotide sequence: TGTGCCAGCAGTCATCTAGCGGGAGGGCCGAGTCAGCAGTACTTC. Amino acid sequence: CASSHLAGGPSQQYF.

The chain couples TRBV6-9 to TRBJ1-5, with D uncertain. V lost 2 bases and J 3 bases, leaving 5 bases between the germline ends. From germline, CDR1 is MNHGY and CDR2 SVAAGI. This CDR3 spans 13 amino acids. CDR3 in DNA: TGTGCCAGCAGTTATGGGATCAATCAGCCCCAGCATTTT. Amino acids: CASSYGINQPQHF.

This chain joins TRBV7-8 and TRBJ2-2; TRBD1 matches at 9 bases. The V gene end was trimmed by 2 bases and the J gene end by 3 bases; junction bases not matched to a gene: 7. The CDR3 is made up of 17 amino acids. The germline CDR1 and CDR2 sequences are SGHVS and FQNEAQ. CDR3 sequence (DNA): TGTGCCAGCAGCTTACCTAGGACAGGGGCGGACACCGGGGAGCTGTTTTTT. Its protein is CASSLPRTGADTGELFF.